Reported below is one TCR beta chain. Its antigen remains unknown. This may be a read error, as it is one base from a much larger clone. From RNA transcripts, TCR beta CDR3 regions were amplified. First-round RT-PCR with HTBI primers amplified the TCR CDR3 region. One entry per CDR3 protein results from TCRdb running MiXCR on the multiplex PCR reads. Counted here are about 330,000 distinct CDR3 sequences, about an eighth occurring once; the ten biggest clones make up roughly 35%. Disease lasting under 3 months, a NOSPECS grade of at least 4, and a Clinical Activity Score of at least 3 were features of the ophthalmopathy patients. Investigators excluded patients with uncontrolled infection, other autoimmune disease, pregnancy or lactation. Around 10 ml fresh peripheral blood yielded the PBMCs. This sample is part of a study of T cells in Graves' hyperthyroidism and ophthalmopathy. The study's findings and limits: Ophthalmopathy cases were set apart from stable hyperthyroidism by a 13 V-J model.

CDR3 length: 15 residues. Germline CDR1 and CDR2: MNHNS and SASEGT. The ends were cut back, 5 bases at V and 4 bases at J, with 17 bases in the middle. The receptor comes from a woman between 40 and 55 years old with Graves' ophthalmopathy. The rearrangement uses TRBV6-1 and TRBJ1-1, with D hard to call. Source material: blood. The CDR3 protein is CASSNGVKRATEAFF. The DNA for the CDR3 is TGTGCCAGCAGTAACGGGGTTAAAAGGGCCACTGAAGCTTTCTTT.